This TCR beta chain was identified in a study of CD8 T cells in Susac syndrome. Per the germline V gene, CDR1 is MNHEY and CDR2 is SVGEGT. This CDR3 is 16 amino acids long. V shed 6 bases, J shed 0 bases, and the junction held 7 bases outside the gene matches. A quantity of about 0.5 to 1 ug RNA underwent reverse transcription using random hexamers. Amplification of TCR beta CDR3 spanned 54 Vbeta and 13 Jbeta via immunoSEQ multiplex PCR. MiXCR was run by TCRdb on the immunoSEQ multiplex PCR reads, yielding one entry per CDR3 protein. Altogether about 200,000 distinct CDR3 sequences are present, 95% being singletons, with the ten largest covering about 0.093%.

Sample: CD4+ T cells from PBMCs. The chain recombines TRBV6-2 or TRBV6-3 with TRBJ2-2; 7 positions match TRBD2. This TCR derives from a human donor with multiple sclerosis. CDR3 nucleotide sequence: TGTGCCAGCAGACGAAAAGCGGGGTCGAACACCGGGGAGCTGTTTTTT. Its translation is CASRRKAGSNTGELFF.